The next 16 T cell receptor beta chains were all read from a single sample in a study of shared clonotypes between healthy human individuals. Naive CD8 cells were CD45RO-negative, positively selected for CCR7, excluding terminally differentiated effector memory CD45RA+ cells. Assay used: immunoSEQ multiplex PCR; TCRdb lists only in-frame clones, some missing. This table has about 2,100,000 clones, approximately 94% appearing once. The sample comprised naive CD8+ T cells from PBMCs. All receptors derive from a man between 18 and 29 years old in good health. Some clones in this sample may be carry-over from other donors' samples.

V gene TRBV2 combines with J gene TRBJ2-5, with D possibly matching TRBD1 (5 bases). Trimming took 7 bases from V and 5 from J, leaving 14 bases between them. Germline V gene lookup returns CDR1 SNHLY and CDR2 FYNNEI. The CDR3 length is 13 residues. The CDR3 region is CASTSGLRETQYF. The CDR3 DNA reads TGTGCCAGCACCTCAGGGTTGCGGGAGACCCAGTACTTC.

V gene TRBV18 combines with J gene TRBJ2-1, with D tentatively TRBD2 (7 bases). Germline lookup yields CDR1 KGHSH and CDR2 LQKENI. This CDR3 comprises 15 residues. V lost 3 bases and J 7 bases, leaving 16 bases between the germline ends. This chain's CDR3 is CASSPREGVRNEQFF. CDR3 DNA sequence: TGTGCCAGCTCACCCAGGGAGGGGGTTAGGAATGAGCAGTTCTTC.

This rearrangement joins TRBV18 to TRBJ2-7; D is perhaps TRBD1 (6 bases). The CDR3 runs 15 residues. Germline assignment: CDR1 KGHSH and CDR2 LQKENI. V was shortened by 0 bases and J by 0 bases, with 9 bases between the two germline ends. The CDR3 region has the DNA TGTGCCAGCTCACCACCGAGGGGGAACTCCTACGAGCAGTACTTC. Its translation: CASSPPRGNSYEQYF. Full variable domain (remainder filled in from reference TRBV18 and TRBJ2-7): NAGVMQNPRHLVRRRGQEARLRCSPMKGHSHVYWYRQLPEEGLKFMVYLQKENIIDESGMPKERFSAEFPKEGPSILRIQQVVRGDSAAYFCASSPPRGNSYEQYFGPGTRLTVT.

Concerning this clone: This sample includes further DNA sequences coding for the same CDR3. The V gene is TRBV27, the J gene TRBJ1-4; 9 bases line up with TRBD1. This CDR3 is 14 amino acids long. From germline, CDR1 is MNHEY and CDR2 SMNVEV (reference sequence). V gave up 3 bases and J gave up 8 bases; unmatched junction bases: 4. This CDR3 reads CASSLTGTGEKLFF. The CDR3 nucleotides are TGTGCCAGCAGTTTGACCGGGACAGGGGAAAAACTGTTTTTT.

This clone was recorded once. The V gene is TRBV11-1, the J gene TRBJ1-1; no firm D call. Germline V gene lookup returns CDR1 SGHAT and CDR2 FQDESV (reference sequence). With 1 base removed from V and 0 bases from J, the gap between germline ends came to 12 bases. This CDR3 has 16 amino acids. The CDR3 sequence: CASSLGWDSLNTEAFF. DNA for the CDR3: TGTGCCAGCAGCTTAGGGTGGGATAGCTTGAACACTGAAGCTTTCTTT.

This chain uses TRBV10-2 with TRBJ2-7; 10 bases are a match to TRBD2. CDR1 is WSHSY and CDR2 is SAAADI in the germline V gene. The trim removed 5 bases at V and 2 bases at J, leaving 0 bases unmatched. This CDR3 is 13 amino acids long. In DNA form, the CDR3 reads TGCGCCAGCAGTAGCGGGAGGGCCTACGAGCAGTACTTC. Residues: CASSSGRAYEQYF.

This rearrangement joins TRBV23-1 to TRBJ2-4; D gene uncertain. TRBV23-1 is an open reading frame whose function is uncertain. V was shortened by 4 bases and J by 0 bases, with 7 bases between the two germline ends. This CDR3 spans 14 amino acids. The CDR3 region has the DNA TGCGCCAGCAGTCGAACCCTAGCCAAAAACATTCAGTACTTC. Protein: CASSRTLAKNIQYF.

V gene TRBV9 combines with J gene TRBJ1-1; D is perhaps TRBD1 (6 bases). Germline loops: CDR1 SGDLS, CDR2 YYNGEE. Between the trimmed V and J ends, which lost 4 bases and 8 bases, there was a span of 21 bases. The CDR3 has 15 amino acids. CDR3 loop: CASSHTWGAGREAFF. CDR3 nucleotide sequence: TGTGCCAGCAGCCATACGTGGGGGGCCGGTCGGGAAGCTTTCTTT.

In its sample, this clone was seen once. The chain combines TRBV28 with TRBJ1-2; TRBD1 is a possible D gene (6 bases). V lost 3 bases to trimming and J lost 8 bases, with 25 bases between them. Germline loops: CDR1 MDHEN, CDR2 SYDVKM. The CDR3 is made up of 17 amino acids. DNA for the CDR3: TGTGCCAGCAGTTTCCTAGATCCCAGGGGCAATGCGTACGGCTACACCTTC. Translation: CASSFLDPRGNAYGYTF.

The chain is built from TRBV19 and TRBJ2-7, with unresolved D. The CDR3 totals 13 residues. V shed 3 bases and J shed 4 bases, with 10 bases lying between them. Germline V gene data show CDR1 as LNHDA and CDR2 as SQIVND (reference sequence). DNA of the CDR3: TGTGCCAGTAGTATTCAGGCAACGTACGAGCAGTACTTC. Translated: CASSIQATYEQYF.

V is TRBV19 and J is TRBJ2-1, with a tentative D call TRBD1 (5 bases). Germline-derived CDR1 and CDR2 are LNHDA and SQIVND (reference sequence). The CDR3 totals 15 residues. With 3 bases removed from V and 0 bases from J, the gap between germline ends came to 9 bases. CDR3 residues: CASSMAQVSYNEQFF. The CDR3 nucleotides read TGTGCCAGTAGTATGGCACAGGTCTCCTACAATGAGCAGTTCTTC.

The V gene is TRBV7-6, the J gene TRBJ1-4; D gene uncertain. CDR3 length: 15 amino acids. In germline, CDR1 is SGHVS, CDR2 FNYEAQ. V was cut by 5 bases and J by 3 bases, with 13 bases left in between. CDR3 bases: TGTGCCAGCAGCCCCACGGGAAGGGCTAATGAAAAACTGTTTTTT. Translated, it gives CASSPTGRANEKLFF.

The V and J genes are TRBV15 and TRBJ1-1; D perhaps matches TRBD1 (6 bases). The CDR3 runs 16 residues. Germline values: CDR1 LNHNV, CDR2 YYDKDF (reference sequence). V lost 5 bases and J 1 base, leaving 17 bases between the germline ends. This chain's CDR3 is CATSGGRFGGNTEAFF. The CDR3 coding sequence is TGTGCCACCAGCGGGGGCCGTTTTGGGGGGAACACTGAAGCTTTCTTT.

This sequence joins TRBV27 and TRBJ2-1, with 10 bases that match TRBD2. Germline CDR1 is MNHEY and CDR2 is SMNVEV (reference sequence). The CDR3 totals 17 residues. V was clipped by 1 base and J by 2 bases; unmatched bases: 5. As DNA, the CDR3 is TGTGCCAGCAGTTTATGGGCTAGCGGGAGAGCCTACAATGAGCAGTTCTTC. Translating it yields CASSLWASGRAYNEQFF.

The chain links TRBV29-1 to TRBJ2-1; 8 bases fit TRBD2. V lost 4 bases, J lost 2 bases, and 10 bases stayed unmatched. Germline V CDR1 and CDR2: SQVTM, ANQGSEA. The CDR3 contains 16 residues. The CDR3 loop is CSVVVRLASAYNEQFF. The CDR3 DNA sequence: TGCAGCGTTGTTGTCCGACTAGCGAGCGCCTACAATGAGCAGTTCTTC.

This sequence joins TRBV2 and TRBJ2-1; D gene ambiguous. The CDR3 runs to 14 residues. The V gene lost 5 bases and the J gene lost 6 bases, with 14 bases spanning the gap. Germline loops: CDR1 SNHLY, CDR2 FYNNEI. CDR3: CASSQGRLGNEQFF. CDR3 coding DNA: TGTGCCAGCAGTCAAGGCCGCCTAGGCAATGAGCAGTTCTTC.